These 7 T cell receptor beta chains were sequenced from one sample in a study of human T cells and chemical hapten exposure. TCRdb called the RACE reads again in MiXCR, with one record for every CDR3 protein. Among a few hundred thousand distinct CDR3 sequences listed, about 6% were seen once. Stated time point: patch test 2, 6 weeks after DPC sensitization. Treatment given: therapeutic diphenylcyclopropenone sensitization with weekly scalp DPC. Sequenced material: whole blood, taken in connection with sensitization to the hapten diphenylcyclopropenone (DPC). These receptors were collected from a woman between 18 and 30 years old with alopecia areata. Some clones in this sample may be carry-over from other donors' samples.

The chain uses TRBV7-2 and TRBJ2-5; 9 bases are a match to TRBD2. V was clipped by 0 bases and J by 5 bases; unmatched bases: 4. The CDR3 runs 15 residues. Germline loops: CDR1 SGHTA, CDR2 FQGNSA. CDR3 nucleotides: TGTGCCAGCAGCTTAGCGGGTAGCGGGGGTGAGACCCAGTACTTC. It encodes CASSLAGSGGETQYF.

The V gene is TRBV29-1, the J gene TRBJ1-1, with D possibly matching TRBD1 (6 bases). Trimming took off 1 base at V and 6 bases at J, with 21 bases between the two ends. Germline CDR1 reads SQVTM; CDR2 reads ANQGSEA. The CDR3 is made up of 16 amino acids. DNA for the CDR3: TGCAGCGTTGAAGCCCCTTTAGGGAGGAGACAGGCTGAAGCTTTCTTT. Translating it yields CSVEAPLGRRQAEAFF.

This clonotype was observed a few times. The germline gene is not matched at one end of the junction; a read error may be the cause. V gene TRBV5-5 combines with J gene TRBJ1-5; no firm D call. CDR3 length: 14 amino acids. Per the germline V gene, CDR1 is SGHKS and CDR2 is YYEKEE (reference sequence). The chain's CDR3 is CASSLGVTNQPQLF. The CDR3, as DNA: TGTGCCAGCAGCTTGGGGGTCACGAATCAGCCCCAGCTTTTT.

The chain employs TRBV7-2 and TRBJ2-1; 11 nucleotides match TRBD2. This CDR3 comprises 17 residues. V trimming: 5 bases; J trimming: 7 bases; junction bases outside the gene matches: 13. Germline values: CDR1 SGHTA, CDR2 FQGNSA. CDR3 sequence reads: CASSPWPGLADWNEQFF. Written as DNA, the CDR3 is TGTGCCAGCAGCCCGTGGCCGGGACTAGCGGATTGGAATGAGCAGTTCTTC.

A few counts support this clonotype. This CDR3 is CASSLLAGGNYEQYF. CDR3 nucleotide sequence: TGTGCCAGCAGCCTTCTGGCGGGGGGGAACTACGAGCAGTACTTC. This chain links TRBV12-3 or TRBV12-4 with TRBJ2-7; 9 nucleotides align to TRBD2. The V gene end was trimmed by 6 bases and the J gene end by 3 bases; junction bases not matched to a gene: 9. The CDR3 length is 15 residues.

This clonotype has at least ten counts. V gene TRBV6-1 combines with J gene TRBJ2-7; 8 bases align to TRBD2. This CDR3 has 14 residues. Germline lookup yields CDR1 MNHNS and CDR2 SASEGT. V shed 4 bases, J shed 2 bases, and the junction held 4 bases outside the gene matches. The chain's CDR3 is CASSGRGVAYEQYF. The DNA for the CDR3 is TGTGCCAGCAGTGGGCGGGGGGTCGCCTACGAGCAGTACTTC.

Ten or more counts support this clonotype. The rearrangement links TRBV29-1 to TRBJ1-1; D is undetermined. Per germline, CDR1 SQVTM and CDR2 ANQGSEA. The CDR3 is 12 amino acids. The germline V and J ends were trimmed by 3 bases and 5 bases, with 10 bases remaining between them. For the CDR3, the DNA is TGCAGCGTTGAGGGAGGGCTAACTGAAGCTTTCTTT. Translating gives CSVEGGLTEAFF. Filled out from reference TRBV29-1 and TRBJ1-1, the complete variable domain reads SAVISQKPSRDICQRGTSLTIQCQVDSQVTMMFWYRQQPGQSLTLIATANQGSEATYESGFVIDKFPISRPNLTFSTLTVSNMSPEDSSIYLCSVEGGLTEAFFGQGTRLTVV.